This paragraph covers one T cell receptor (beta chain) sequence. These data come from a study of blood T cell repertoires in COVID-19. Study details: COVID-19 samples, acute and convalescent, were from the United States, Italy and Spain.

The table came from immunoSEQ multiplex PCR; TCRdb's copy has only in-frame clones and leaves some out. The sample holds approximately 130,000 clones; roughly four fifths are singletons and the top ten take about 13%. The sample taken for sequencing was peripheral blood. The clonotype was recovered from a human donor in a cohort sampled during active COVID-19.

In nucleotides, the CDR3 is TGTGCCAGCAGTTACTCGACAGGGAATCAGCCCCAGCATTTT. Encoded protein: CASSYSTGNQPQHF. The chain joins TRBV6-7 to TRBJ1-5, with 7 bases identical to TRBD1. TRBV6-7 is reported as an ORF; its role is uncertain. After removal of 0 bases from V and 4 bases from J, the junction contained 0 bases not matched to a gene. The CDR3 has 14 residues.